This T cell receptor beta chain was observed in a study of T-cell memory formation after mild COVID-19. This CDR3 is 10 amino acids long. Germline V lookup: CDR1 SQVTM, CDR2 ANQGSEA. Trimming cost V 4 bases and J 5 bases, with 5 bases left between them. TCRdb independently ran MiXCR on the 5' RACE reads; one entry per CDR3 protein. The sample has around 450,000 distinct CDR3 sequences, roughly 20% seen once; the top ten hold 7.5% to 9.5%. The sequence was collected from an adult woman who had mild COVID-19 (a few samples of this study predate the infection). Cell type and time point are not known. The source material was PBMCs or a T cell subset sorted from them (not recorded which). This chain connects TRBV29-1 to TRBJ2-5, with D unclear. In DNA form, the CDR3 reads TGCAGCGTTGTGCTGGAGACCCAGTACTTC. This translates into CSVVLETQYF.